The 29 T cell receptor beta chains below come from one sample, sequenced in a study of CD8 T cells in Susac syndrome. With random hexamers, about 0.45 to 1 ug RNA was reverse transcribed. TCRdb itself ran the immunoSEQ multiplex PCR reads through MiXCR, one entry per CDR3 protein. The sample has about 90,000 distinct CDR3 sequences; 95% to 97% are singletons. The sequencing sample was made of CD8+ T cells from PBMCs. These receptors all come from a human donor with Susac syndrome.

V is TRBV7-6 and J is TRBJ1-5, with TRBD1 matching over 8 bases. The CDR3 covers 15 residues. The germline V gene encodes CDR1 SGHVS and CDR2 FNYEAQ. Germline trimming cut 4 bases from V and 3 bases from J; bases unmatched to any gene: 5. CDR3 nucleotide sequence: TGTGCCAGCAGCTCAGGGACAGGTCTCAATCAGCCCCAGCATTTT. Its protein product is CASSSGTGLNQPQHF.

The chain has TRBV12-3 or TRBV12-4 and TRBJ1-1; D ambiguous. CDR3 length equals 11 residues. Trimming shortened V by 6 bases and J by 9 bases, and 11 bases separated the two germline ends. DNA of the CDR3: TGTGCCAGCAGCCAGATGGGGAAAGCTTTCTTT. Its protein is CASSQMGKAFF.

The CDR3 loop is CASIGAGPGLSYEQYF. CDR3 DNA: TGTGCCAGCATAGGGGCGGGGCCGGGACTCTCCTACGAGCAGTACTTC. The rearrangement joins TRBV27 to TRBJ2-7; possible D gene TRBD2, 6 bases. Looked up from germline, CDR1 is MNHEY and CDR2 is SMNVEV (reference sequence). The V gene lost 7 bases and the J gene lost 0 bases, with 19 bases spanning the gap. The CDR3 spans 16 residues.

The rearrangement uses TRBV19 and TRBJ1-2; 12 bases fit TRBD1. V was clipped by 5 bases and J by 6 bases; unmatched bases: 16. The CDR3 length is 18 residues. The V gene's germline CDR1 is LNHDA and CDR2 SQIVND (reference sequence). The CDR3 sequence: CASSASRDRGRKDHGYTF. CDR3 nucleotides: TGTGCCAGTAGTGCTTCCCGGGACAGGGGGCGCAAAGATCATGGCTACACCTTC.

The rearrangement uses TRBV20-1 and TRBJ2-7, with 9 bases matching TRBD1. Germline trimming cut 5 bases from V and 3 bases from J; bases unmatched to any gene: 2. The CDR3 covers 12 residues. Germline V lookup: CDR1 DFQATT, CDR2 SNEGSKA (reference sequence). Here the CDR3 DNA reads TGCAGTGCTCGACAGGGGGACTACGAGCAGTACTTC. This encodes CSARQGDYEQYF.

This chain links TRBV9 with TRBJ2-5; 7 nucleotides align to TRBD1. V dropped 4 bases and J dropped 1; count of bases not matched to a gene: 4. The CDR3 extends over 14 amino acids. The germline V gene has CDR1 SGDLS and CDR2 YYNGEE. The CDR3 loop is CASSPRQGQETQYF. The CDR3 DNA follows: TGTGCCAGCAGCCCCCGACAGGGCCAAGAGACCCAGTACTTC. The full variable domain, rest sourced from reference TRBV9 and TRBJ2-5, is DSGVTQTPKHLITATGQRVTLRCSPRSGDLSVYWYQQSLDQGLQFLIQYYNGEERAKGNILERFSAQQFPDLHSELNLSSLELGDSALYFCASSPRQGQETQYFGPGTRLLVL.

J is TRBJ2-5 and V is TRBV12-3 or TRBV12-4; 15 bases are a match to TRBD2. The V and J ends lost 5 bases and 2 bases, in that order; junction bases with no gene match: 9. The CDR3 runs to 18 residues. The CDR3 sequence is CASSGWTSGGASQETQYF. DNA for the CDR3: TGTGCCAGCAGTGGCTGGACTAGCGGGGGGGCATCGCAAGAGACCCAGTACTTC.

V is TRBV13 and J is TRBJ1-1; 8 nucleotides match TRBD1. Trimming took 5 bases from V and 12 from J; bases not matched to a gene: 11. The germline V gene has CDR1 PRHDT and CDR2 FYEKMQ (reference sequence). CDR3 length: 13 residues. CDR3 in amino acids: CASSLTRTGMTFF. For the CDR3, the DNA is TGTGCCAGCAGCCTAACCCGGACAGGGATGACTTTCTTT.

The genes are TRBV27 and TRBJ2-7; TRBD2 matches 10 bases. V dropped 5 bases and J dropped 2; count of bases not matched to a gene: 9. CDR3 length: 16 amino acids. Germline-derived CDR1 and CDR2 are MNHEY and SMNVEV (reference sequence). The CDR3 here is CASSARTSGTTYEQYF. The CDR3 bases are TGTGCCAGCAGTGCCAGGACTAGCGGAACCACCTACGAGCAGTACTTC.

The V and J genes are TRBV20-1 and TRBJ1-2; the match to TRBD1 covers 9 bases. CDR3 length: 17 residues. The J segment lost 2 bases and the V segment lost 0 bases, leaving 10 bases of the junction unmatched. Germline CDR1 reads DFQATT; CDR2 reads SNEGSKA (reference sequence). CDR3 protein: CSARDRDRAVWNYGYTF. The CDR3 DNA is TGCAGTGCTAGAGATCGGGACAGGGCTGTGTGGAACTATGGCTACACCTTC.

The J gene is TRBJ2-5, the V gene TRBV5-8; D is uncertain. V was pared by 0 bases and J by 1 base, with 7 bases between. Germline values: CDR1 SGHTS, CDR2 YDEGEE. The length of the CDR3 is 14 residues. The CDR3: CASSLGVIQETQYF. Here the CDR3 DNA reads TGTGCCAGCAGCTTGGGGGTTATCCAAGAGACCCAGTACTTC. Using reference TRBV5-8 and TRBJ2-5 for the parts outside the CDR3, the full variable domain is EAGVTQSPTHLIKTRGQQATLRCSPISGHTSVYWYQQALGLGLQFLLWYDEGEERNRGNFPPRFSGRQFPNYSSELNVNALELEDSALYLCASSLGVIQETQYFGPGTRLLVL.

V and J are TRBV10-3 and TRBJ2-1; D not resolved. The germline V gene has CDR1 ENHRY and CDR2 SYGVKD. The CDR3 totals 13 residues. With 9 bases removed from V and 1 base from J, the gap between germline ends came to 10 bases. The DNA of the CDR3 is TGTGCCATGTCTAGAGGTTCCTACAATGAGCAGTTCTTC. This sequence encodes CAMSRGSYNEQFF.

The chain is built from TRBV20-1 and TRBJ1-2; 9 bases are shared with TRBD1. In germline, CDR1 is DFQATT, CDR2 SNEGSKA (reference sequence). The CDR3 is 13 amino acids. Trimming at V came to 6 bases and at J to 5 bases, leaving 7 bases not matched to a gene. The CDR3 sequence is CSASDRGFYGYTF. The CDR3 nucleotides read TGCAGTGCCTCGGACAGGGGATTTTATGGCTACACCTTC.

CDR3 sequence (DNA): TGCAGCGTTGGGGGCAGCAGGGCAAACTACGAGCAGTACTTC. Translating it yields CSVGGSRANYEQYF. The chain is built from TRBV29-1 and TRBJ2-7; maybe TRBD1 (5 bases). V dropped 4 bases and J dropped 3 bases, with 16 bases sitting between them. The CDR3 is 14 amino acids. Germline assignment: CDR1 SQVTM and CDR2 ANQGSEA.

The chain joins TRBV12-3 or TRBV12-4 to TRBJ2-1, with TRBD1 identical over 8 bases. There are 13 residues in the CDR3. The junction had 8 bases not matched to a gene; V was cut back by 6 bases and J by 10 bases. This CDR3 reads CASRRQGPSEQFF. Here the CDR3 DNA reads TGTGCCAGCAGACGACAGGGGCCATCCGAGCAGTTCTTC.

The DNA of the CDR3 is TGTGCCAGTAGTATAGTTAGGGCCAGCGGCGAGACCCAGTACTTC. Translation: CASSIVRASGETQYF. This chain joins TRBV19 and TRBJ2-5; weak D call: TRBD2 (5 bases). Trimming cost V 1 base and J 5 bases, with 14 bases left between them. CDR3 size: 15 residues. CDR1 and CDR2 from the germline V gene are LNHDA and SQIVND (reference sequence).

The rearrangement joins TRBV15 to TRBJ1-1; unclear D gene. The V end lost 5 bases, the J end lost 11 bases, and 18 bases lay between the germline ends. Per the germline V gene, CDR1 is LNHNV and CDR2 is YYDKDF (reference sequence). This CDR3 has 13 amino acids. The CDR3 loop reads CATSPFPTITAFF. The DNA of the CDR3 is TGTGCCACCAGCCCCTTCCCGACCATCACGGCTTTCTTT.

The rearrangement joins TRBV25-1 to TRBJ2-6; D not certain. The germline V gene encodes CDR1 MGHDK and CDR2 SYGVNS. Between the trimmed V and J ends, which lost 2 bases and 2 bases, there was a span of 7 bases. The CDR3 extends over 15 amino acids. The CDR3 spells CASSEQDPGANVLTF. CDR3 bases: TGTGCCAGCAGTGAACAGGATCCTGGGGCCAACGTCCTGACTTTC.

This clonotype was recorded once. This rearrangement joins TRBV30 to TRBJ2-2; D gene unclear. Germline CDR1 and CDR2: GTSNPN and SVGIG (reference sequence). The CDR3 is 14 residues long. V lost 1 base, J lost 6 bases, and 12 bases lay in between. The chain's CDR3 is CAWSDPIKAGELFF. As DNA, the CDR3 is TGTGCCTGGAGTGATCCGATCAAAGCCGGGGAGCTGTTTTTT.

This chain joins TRBV30 and TRBJ2-7; D uncertain. The CDR3 has 13 residues. V was cut by 0 bases and J by 4 bases, with 10 bases left in between. Germline assignment: CDR1 GTSNPN and CDR2 SVGIG (reference sequence). CDR3 sequence (DNA): TGTGCCTGGAGTGTTTCGCTTTATTACGAGCAGTACTTC. Translating gives CAWSVSLYYEQYF. Variable domain in full (rest from reference TRBV30 and TRBJ2-7): SQTIHQWPATLVQPVGSPLSLECTVEGTSNPNLYWYRQAAGRGLQLLFYSVGIGQISSEVPQNLSASRPQDRQFILSSKKLLLSDSGFYLCAWSVSLYYEQYFGPGTRLTVT.

The chain couples TRBV4-1 to TRBJ1-6, with D unclear. CDR3 length equals 16 residues. Germline CDR1 MGHRA, CDR2 YSYEKL. V lost 9 bases, J lost 7 bases, and 22 bases lay in between. CDR3 nucleotide sequence: TGCGCCAGTCATTCCTTCGGACCAGGAGGGAATTCACCCCTCCACTTT. Translated, it gives CASHSFGPGGNSPLHF.

The chain joins TRBV12-3 or TRBV12-4 to TRBJ1-1, with no clear D. V lost 0 bases and J 7 bases, leaving 6 bases between the germline ends. CDR3 length equals 12 residues. The chain's CDR3 is CASSLATVEAFF. In DNA form, the CDR3 reads TGTGCCAGCAGTTTAGCAACGGTTGAAGCTTTCTTT.

The chain is built from TRBV4-2 and TRBJ1-2, with D perhaps matching TRBD1 (5 bases). The CDR3 length is 12 residues. Looked up from germline, CDR1 is LGHNA and CDR2 is YNFKEQ. Between the trimmed V and J ends, which lost 2 bases and 8 bases, there was a span of 9 bases. The CDR3: CASSQPGHGYTF. The CDR3 nucleotides are TGTGCCAGCAGCCAACCAGGGCACGGCTACACCTTC.

The V and J genes are TRBV7-8 and TRBJ2-1, with D perhaps TRBD1 (5 bases). Per germline, CDR1 SGHVS and CDR2 FQNEAQ. The V gene lost 2 bases and the J gene lost 3 bases, with 14 bases spanning the gap. The CDR3 is 16 residues long. This CDR3 reads CASSLSTGNVYNEQFF. The CDR3 coding sequence is TGTGCCAGCAGCTTATCCACAGGAAATGTCTACAATGAGCAGTTCTTC.

This clonotype has just one count. The V and J genes are TRBV7-2 and TRBJ2-7; TRBD2 agrees at 9 bases. V lost 1 base to trimming and J lost 3 bases; unmatched junction nucleotides: 7. Per the germline V gene, CDR1 is SGHTA and CDR2 is FQGNSA. This CDR3 is 16 amino acids long. As DNA, the CDR3 is TGTGCCAGCAGCTTAGTCGGCGGGGGGGCCCGCTACGAGCAGTACTTC. It is translated as CASSLVGGGARYEQYF.

The CDR3 bases are TGTGCCAGTAGTATCCAAGTCGCAGGGGGCGTTCATGGCTACACCTTC. Residues: CASSIQVAGGVHGYTF. The chain employs TRBV19 and TRBJ1-2; 8 bases are a match to TRBD1. The length of the CDR3 is 16 residues. Germline V gene lookup returns CDR1 LNHDA and CDR2 SQIVND (reference sequence). V dropped 3 bases and J dropped 6; count of bases not matched to a gene: 12.

This chain uses TRBV3-1 with TRBJ1-1; possibly TRBD1 for D (6 bases). This CDR3 has 12 amino acids. Germline V gives CDR1 LGHDT, CDR2 YNNKEL (reference sequence). V was cut by 5 bases and J by 5 bases, with 9 bases left in between. The CDR3 region is CASSSGETEAFF. The CDR3 nucleotides are TGTGCCAGCAGCTCAGGGGAGACTGAAGCTTTCTTT. Complete variable domain (other parts from reference TRBV3-1 and TRBJ1-1): DTAVSQTPKYLVTQMGNDKSIKCEQNLGHDTMYWYKQDSKKFLKIMFSYNNKELIINETVPNRFSPKSPDKAHLNLHINSLELGDSAVYFCASSSGETEAFFGQGTRLTVV.

The chain joins TRBV5-1 to TRBJ2-1; D is unclear. Trimming took 5 bases from V and 7 from J, leaving 10 bases between them. The CDR3 runs 12 residues. Looked up from germline, CDR1 is SGHRS and CDR2 is YFSETQ. The CDR3 protein is CASRGVTNEQFF. DNA for the CDR3: TGCGCCAGCAGGGGCGTTACGAATGAGCAGTTCTTC.

In this sample, this clonotype turned up a few times. The germline gene is not matched at one end of the junction; a read error may be the cause. The chain links TRBV5-1 to TRBJ1-5; D not certain. CDR1 SGHRS and CDR2 YFSETQ come from the germline V gene. The CDR3 contains 14 residues. The DNA of the CDR3 is TGTGCCAGCAGCTTGGCGGGAAGCAATCAGCCCCAGCATTTT. Its protein is CASSLAGSNQPQHF.